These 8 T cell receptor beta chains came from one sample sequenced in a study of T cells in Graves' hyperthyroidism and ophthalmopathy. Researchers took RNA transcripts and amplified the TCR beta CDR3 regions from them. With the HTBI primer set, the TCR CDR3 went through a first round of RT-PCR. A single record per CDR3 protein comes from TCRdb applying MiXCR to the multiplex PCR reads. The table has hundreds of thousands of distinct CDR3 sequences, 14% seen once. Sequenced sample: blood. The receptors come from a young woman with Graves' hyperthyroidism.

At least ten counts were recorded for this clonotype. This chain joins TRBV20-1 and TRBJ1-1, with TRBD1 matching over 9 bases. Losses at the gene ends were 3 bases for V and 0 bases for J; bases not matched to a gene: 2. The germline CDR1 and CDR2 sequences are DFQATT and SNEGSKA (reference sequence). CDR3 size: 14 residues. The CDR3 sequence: CSASRTGVNTEAFF. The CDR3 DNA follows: TGCAGTGCTAGTCGGACAGGGGTGAACACTGAAGCTTTCTTT.

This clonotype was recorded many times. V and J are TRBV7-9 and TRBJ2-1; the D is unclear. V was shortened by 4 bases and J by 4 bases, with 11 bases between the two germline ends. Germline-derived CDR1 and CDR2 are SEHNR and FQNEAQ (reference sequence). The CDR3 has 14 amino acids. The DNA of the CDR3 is TGTGCCAGCAGCTACAGAGTGGGGTACAATGAGCAGTTCTTC. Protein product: CASSYRVGYNEQFF. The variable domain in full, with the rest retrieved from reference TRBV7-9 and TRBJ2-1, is DTGVSQNPRHKITKRGQNVTFRCDPISEHNRLYWYRQTLGQGPEFLTYFQNEAQLEKSRLLSDRFSAERPKGSFSTLEIQRTEQGDSAMYLCASSYRVGYNEQFFGPGTRLTVL.

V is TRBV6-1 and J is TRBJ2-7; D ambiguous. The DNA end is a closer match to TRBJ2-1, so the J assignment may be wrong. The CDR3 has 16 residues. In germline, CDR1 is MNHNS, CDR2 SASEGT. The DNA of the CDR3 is TGTGCCAGCAGCGCCTTTTGGGAATTTGGGTCCTACGAGCAGTTCTTC. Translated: CASSAFWEFGSYEQFF.

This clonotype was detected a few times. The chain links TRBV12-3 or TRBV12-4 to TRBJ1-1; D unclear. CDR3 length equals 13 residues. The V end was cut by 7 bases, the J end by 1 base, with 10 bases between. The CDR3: CASTQLGNTEAFF. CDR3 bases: TGTGCCAGCACCCAACTCGGGAACACTGAAGCTTTCTTT.

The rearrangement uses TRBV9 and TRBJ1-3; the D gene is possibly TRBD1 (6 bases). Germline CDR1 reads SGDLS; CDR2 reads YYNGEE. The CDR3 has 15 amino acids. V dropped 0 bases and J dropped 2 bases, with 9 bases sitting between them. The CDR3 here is CASSVEGTTGNTIYF. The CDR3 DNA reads TGTGCCAGCAGCGTAGAGGGGACAACTGGAAACACCATATATTTT.

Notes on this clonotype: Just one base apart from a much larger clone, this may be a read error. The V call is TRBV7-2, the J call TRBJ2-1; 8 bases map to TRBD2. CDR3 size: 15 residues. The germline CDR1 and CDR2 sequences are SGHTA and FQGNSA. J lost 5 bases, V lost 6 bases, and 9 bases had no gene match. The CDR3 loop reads CASRPRLAPHNEQFF. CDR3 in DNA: TGTGCCAGCAGACCTCGACTAGCGCCCCACAATGAGCAGTTCTTC. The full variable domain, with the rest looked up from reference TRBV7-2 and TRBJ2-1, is GAGVSQSPSNKVTEKGKDVELRCDPISGHTALYWYRQSLGQGLEFLIYFQGNSAPDKSGLPSDRFSAERTGGSVSTLTIQRTQQEDSAVYLCASRPRLAPHNEQFFGPGTRLTVL.

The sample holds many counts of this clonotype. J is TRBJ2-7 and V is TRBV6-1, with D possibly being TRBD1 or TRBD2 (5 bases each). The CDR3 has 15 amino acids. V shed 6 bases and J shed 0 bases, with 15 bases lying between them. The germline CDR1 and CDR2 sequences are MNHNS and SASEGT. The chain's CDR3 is CASSSSGTGSYEQYF. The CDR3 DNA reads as TGTGCCAGCAGCTCGTCCGGGACCGGCTCCTACGAGCAGTACTTC.

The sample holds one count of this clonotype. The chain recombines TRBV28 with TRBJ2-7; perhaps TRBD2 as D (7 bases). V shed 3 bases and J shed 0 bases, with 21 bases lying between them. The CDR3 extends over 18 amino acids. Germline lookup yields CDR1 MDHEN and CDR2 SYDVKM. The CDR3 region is CASSLVFARGASSYEQYF. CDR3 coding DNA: TGTGCCAGCAGTTTGGTCTTCGCCCGGGGGGCGAGCTCCTACGAGCAGTACTTC.